This is a list of T cell receptor beta chains from one sample in a study of cytomegalovirus exposure and HLA in healthy donors. The protocol was immunoSEQ multiplex PCR, while the TCRdb copy is restricted to in-frame clones and leaves out a portion. The data show 100,000 to 150,000 clones, around three quarters seen once. Material for sequencing was PBMCs. The receptors shown here come from a woman between 50 and 59 years old in good health and CMV-seronegative. The CDR3 runs from the conserved cysteine through the conserved F or W. Fields, in order: V gene, J gene, D gene, clone size, CDR3 DNA, CDR3 protein. The D gene is left open where the match is weak. Size tells how often a clone was seen (once, few, many) or the class of an expanded clone, and some rows leave it out.

TRBV29-1,TRBJ2-7,TRBD2,-,TGCAGCGTTGAACTCCCTAGCGGGAGGTTAGGCGAGCAGTACTTC,CSVELPSGRLGEQYF
TRBV5-1,TRBJ1-5,-,-,TGCGCCAGCAGCTTGGGGGTTAGCAATCAGCCCCAGAATTTT,CASSLGVSNQPQNF
TRBV4-3,TRBJ1-2,-,-,TGCGCCAGCAGCCAACCGGGGGGCGAACTCTATGGCTACCCCTTC,CASSQPGGELYGYPF
TRBV10-3,TRBJ2-5,-,-,TGTGCCACTAGACACCCGGGAGTAGATTATGGGGAGACCCAGTACTTC,CATRHPGVDYGETQYF
TRBV6-1,TRBJ2-1,-,-,TGTGCCAGCAGTAACAACGTTGAGCAGTTCTTC,CASSNNVEQFF
TRBV5-1,TRBJ1-5,-,-,TGCGCCAGCAGCTTGGGACAGAATAGCAATCAGCCCCAGAATTTT,CASSLGQNSNQPQNF
TRBV4-1,TRBJ1-2,TRBD1,-,TGCGCCAGCAGCCCTAGCCAGGGGGCGGGGATCTATGGCTACCCCTTC,CASSPSQGAGIYGYPF
TRBV6-6,TRBJ1-4,-,-,TGTGCCAGCCGTAGGGTAAGCGGTGAAAAACTGTTTTTT,CASRRVSGEKLFF
TRBV4-3,TRBJ2-7,TRBD2,-,TGCGCCAGCAGCCAAGTAGGGAGGGCGAACGAGCAGTACTTC,CASSQVGRANEQYF
TRBV7-7,TRBJ1-1,-,-,TGTGCTAGCAGCCTTACAGAGTCCACTGAAGCTTTCTTT,CASSLTESTEAFF
TRBV27,TRBJ1-1,-,-,TGTGCCAGCAGTTTAACCAGGGGCACTGAAGCTTTCTTT,CASSLTRGTEAFF
TRBV4-3,TRBJ2-2,TRBD2,few,TGCGCCAGCAGCCAAGTTTTAGCGGGGGACAACACCGGGGAGCTGTTTTTT,CASSQVLAGDNTGELFF
TRBV27,TRBJ2-7,TRBD2,-,TGTGCCAGCAGGGCCGGTGCTAGCGGGAGCTACGAGCAGTACTTC,CASRAGASGSYEQYF
TRBV4-3,TRBJ1-2,TRBD1,once,TGCGCCAGCAGCCATTCCCAGGGGGTGGTGGGTGGCTACACCTTC,CASSHSQGVVGGYTF
TRBV5-8,TRBJ2-5,TRBD2,-,TGTGCCAGCAGCTTGAAACCGCGCCTAGCGGGAGCTAGGGAGACCCAGTACTTC,CASSLKPRLAGARETQYF
TRBV5-6,TRBJ1-2,TRBD1,-,TGTGCCAGCAGCGCAAAGACAGGGTGGAACTATGGCTACACCTTC,CASSAKTGWNYGYTF
TRBV19,TRBJ1-1,-,-,TGTGCCACTAGTCTAGGGGGGGAGAGGTACACTGAAGCTTTCTTT,CATSLGGERYTEAFF
TRBV28,TRBJ1-4,TRBD1,-,TGTGCCAGCAGTTTATCGGGGACAGGGGCCGGTGGTGAAAAACTGTTTTTT,CASSLSGTGAGGEKLFF
TRBV19,TRBJ1-3,TRBD1,once,TGTGCCAGTAGTACGGGGACAGCTGTGACCGGAAACACCATATATTTT,CASSTGTAVTGNTIYF
TRBV27,TRBJ1-4,-,-,TGTGCCAGCAGTTTCTCCTGGGGCCAAAAACTGTTTTTT,CASSFSWGQKLFF
TRBV28,TRBJ2-7,TRBD2,few,TGTGCCAGCAGAACCCAGCTTCGGGGGGATTACGAGCAGTACTTC,CASRTQLRGDYEQYF
TRBV4-3,TRBJ2-1,TRBD2,-,TGCGCCAGCAGCCAAGGGACTAGCGGGGCAAGCTCCTACAATGAGCAGTTCTTC,CASSQGTSGASSYNEQFF
TRBV28,TRBJ2-1,-,once,TGTGCCAGCAGTTTGGGGCGCAATGAGCAGTTCTTC,CASSLGRNEQFF
TRBV20-1,TRBJ1-4,-,-,TGCAGTGCTAGAGATCTTGAAAAACTGTTTTTT,CSARDLEKLFF
TRBV19,TRBJ2-2,-,-,TGTGCCAGTAGTATCGGAGGCTCGCCTTGGGAGCTGTTTTTT,CASSIGGSPWELFF
TRBV28,TRBJ1-1,TRBD1,-,TGTGCCATTCTCGGGACAGGGGACACTGAAGCTTTCTTT,CAILGTGDTEAFF
TRBV6-5,TRBJ2-7,TRBD2,once,TGTGCCAGCAGCCGATCCGGGACTACAGACTACGAGCAGTACTTC,CASSRSGTTDYEQYF
TRBV29-1,TRBJ1-5,TRBD1,-,TGCAGCGGAGGACAGGGTGGTGGTCAGCCCCAGCATTTT,CSGGQGGGQPQHF
TRBV13,TRBJ2-1,TRBD1,-,TGTGCCAGCAGCTTCTTGGGGACAGGTCCCAATGAGCAGTTCTTC,CASSFLGTGPNEQFF
TRBV18,TRBJ1-1,-,-,TGTGCCAGCTCCCAAATGGCAGGGGCCACTGAAGCTTTCTTT,CASSQMAGATEAFF
TRBV18,TRBJ1-1,TRBD1,-,TGTGCCAGCTCACCACAGCCTCAGGGGGGCACTGAAGCTTTCTTT,CASSPQPQGGTEAFF
TRBV7-2,TRBJ1-5,-,-,TGTGCCAGCAGCCCGGACAGCCTAGTAAATCAGCCCCAGCATTTT,CASSPDSLVNQPQHF
TRBV27,TRBJ1-5,-,-,TGTGCCAGCAGTCCCAGTATCAGTCATGGAGTCAATCAGCCCCAGCATTTT,CASSPSISHGVNQPQHF
TRBV2,TRBJ1-5,-,-,TGTGCCAGCAGTGTGTTGGGGGCAGGTCAGCCCCAGCATTTT,CASSVLGAGQPQHF
TRBV29-1,TRBJ1-1,TRBD1,-,TGCAGCCTCGAGACAGGGGGCACTGAAGCTTTCTTT,CSLETGGTEAFF
TRBV15,TRBJ1-1,TRBD1,few,TGTGCCACCAGCAGAGACAGGGGGCCTTCTAGCGAAGCTTTCTTT,CATSRDRGPSSEAFF
TRBV10-3,TRBJ2-3,-,-,TGTGCCATCAGTGAATTTACTAGCACAGATACGCAGTATTTT,CAISEFTSTDTQYF
TRBV30,TRBJ1-2,-,few,TGTGCCTGGAGTGCCGGGACAAAAGCGTATGGCTACACCTTC,CAWSAGTKAYGYTF
TRBV2,TRBJ2-7,TRBD2,-,TGTGCCAGCAGTGATCTCGGCGGGGCTGGGCCTAGCGGGAGGGGGTACGAGCAGTACTTC,CASSDLGGAGPSGRGYEQYF
TRBV30,TRBJ1-1,-,-,TGTGCCTGGAGTTCCATGAACACTGAAGCTTTCTTT,CAWSSMNTEAFF
TRBV5-1,TRBJ2-7,-,-,TGCGCCAGCAGCTTGACCGGGACACCTTCCTTCAACGAGCAGTACTTC,CASSLTGTPSFNEQYF
TRBV2,TRBJ2-3,-,-,TGTGCCAGCAGTGACAGGGGAGGCACAGATACGCAGTATTTT,CASSDRGGTDTQYF
TRBV10-3,TRBJ2-1,TRBD2,-,TGTGCCATCAGTGGGACTAGCGGGAGTCGTCGGGAAGAGCAGTTCTTC,CAISGTSGSRREEQFF
TRBV7-2,TRBJ2-7,-,-,TGTGCCAGCAGCTTTCAGGGGGGCTCGGCTCGGGAGCAGTACTTC,CASSFQGGSAREQYF
TRBV29-1,TRBJ1-2,-,-,TGCAGCGTTGAAGAGCAGGGCGTCTATGGCTACACCTTC,CSVEEQGVYGYTF
TRBV28,TRBJ2-5,TRBD1,-,TGTGCCAGCAGAATACAGGGGCAAGAGACCCAGTACTTC,CASRIQGQETQYF
TRBV19,TRBJ2-5,-,-,TGTGCCAGGGAGCGGTACCAAGAGACCCAGTACTTC,CARERYQETQYF
TRBV19,TRBJ2-5,TRBD1,-,TGTGCCAGTAGGGGACAGGTGACCAAAGAGACCCAGTACTTC,CASRGQVTKETQYF
TRBV4-1,TRBJ1-4,TRBD1,-,TGCGCCAGCAGCCAAGATAAAGGGGGCCACAATGAAAAACTGTTTTTT,CASSQDKGGHNEKLFF
TRBV29-1,TRBJ2-2,-,-,TGCAGCGTTGTGGTGAGCACCGGGGAGCTGTTTTTT,CSVVVSTGELFF